One and the same sample provided the 26 T cell receptor beta chains below, sequenced in a study of blood T cell repertoires in COVID-19. Using immunoSEQ multiplex PCR, the repertoire was profiled, and TCRdb retains in-frame clones only, with some absent. This table holds 200,000 to 250,000 clones, around 90% found once. The sample taken for sequencing was PBMCs or T cells enriched from blood (not recorded which). The source is a woman aged 25-40 years who had recovered from COVID-19.

The J gene is TRBJ2-3, the V gene TRBV6-1; no clear D gene. The CDR3 length is 14 residues. The V end lost 8 bases, the J end lost 3 bases, and 15 bases lay between the germline ends. Per germline, CDR1 MNHNS and CDR2 SASEGT. In DNA, the CDR3 is TGTGCCAGCCGGTCTGTCCCCCTTACAGATACGCAGTATTTT. Its protein product is CASRSVPLTDTQYF.

V and J are TRBV9 and TRBJ2-2, with a weak D call TRBD1 (6 bases). V lost 3 bases and J lost 8, with 11 bases in between. The CDR3 contains 13 residues. Per the germline V gene, CDR1 is SGDLS and CDR2 is YYNGEE. The CDR3: CASSGSGAGELFF. In DNA form, the CDR3 reads TGTGCCAGCAGCGGCTCAGGGGCAGGGGAGCTGTTTTTT.

The J gene is TRBJ2-2, the V gene TRBV2; 11 bases are a match to TRBD1. Germline V gene sequence: CDR1 SNHLY, CDR2 FYNNEI. The CDR3 length is 14 residues. J lost 7 bases, V lost 10 bases, and 8 bases had no gene match. The CDR3 loop is CATTPGQGVGELFF. The CDR3 coding sequence is TGTGCCACGACTCCGGGACAGGGGGTCGGGGAGCTGTTTTTT.

This chain joins TRBV4-2 and TRBJ2-3; TRBD2 matches 9 bases. V shed 1 base and J 5 bases; nucleotides not matched to a gene: 7. The CDR3 consists of 16 residues. Germline loops: CDR1 LGHNA, CDR2 YNFKEQ. CDR3 protein: CASSQVRGGAGDTQYF. The CDR3 DNA reads TGTGCCAGCAGCCAAGTCCGCGGGGGGGCGGGAGATACGCAGTATTTT.

This sequence joins TRBV3-1 (or the pseudogene TRBV3-2) and TRBJ1-1, with D unresolved. This CDR3 region has 12 residues. Germline CDR1 and CDR2: LGHDT and YNNKEL (reference sequence). Trimming removed 3 bases at V and 6 bases at J, with 8 bases between. CDR3 protein: CASSQGRPEAFF. The DNA for the CDR3 is TGTGCCAGCAGCCAGGGCCGGCCTGAAGCTTTCTTT.

This clone was detected once. The rearrangement links TRBV9 to TRBJ1-2; TRBD1 matches 10 bases. The germline CDR1 and CDR2 sequences are SGDLS and YYNGEE. V lost 3 bases and J lost 4; bases outside the gene matches: 9. This CDR3 region has 16 residues. In DNA, the CDR3 is TGTGCCAGCAGCGCGGAACCGGACAGGGGGTCCTATGGCTACACCTTC. Translated: CASSAEPDRGSYGYTF.

The chain recombines TRBV5-1 with TRBJ2-5; 8 nucleotides align to TRBD1. CDR1 and CDR2 from the germline V gene are SGHRS and YFSETQ. Trimming cost V 4 bases and J 5 bases; bases outside gene matches: 10. There are 15 residues in the CDR3. In nucleotides, the CDR3 is TGCGCCAGCAGCGTTACAGGGGGAGATGGCGAGACCCAGTACTTC. It encodes CASSVTGGDGETQYF.

This clone was seen repeatedly, ten times or more. V and J are TRBV28 and TRBJ1-5; D gene ambiguous. This CDR3 contains 13 residues. V was trimmed by 6 bases and J by 0 bases, leaving 6 bases between them. CDR1 and CDR2 (germline): MDHEN, SYDVKM. CDR3 amino acids: CASRQYSNQPQHF. DNA of the CDR3: TGTGCCAGCAGGCAGTATAGCAATCAGCCCCAGCATTTT.

The V and J genes are TRBV7-2 and TRBJ2-7; maybe TRBD1 (6 bases). This CDR3 is built from 15 residues. V lost 1 base to trimming and J lost 3 bases, with 13 bases between them. CDR1 and CDR2 from the germline V gene are SGHTA and FQGNSA. CDR3 sequence: CASSLEGHGYYEQYF. CDR3 sequence (DNA): TGTGCCAGCAGCTTAGAGGGACACGGATACTACGAGCAGTACTTC. The entire variable domain, with the rest obtained from reference TRBV7-2 and TRBJ2-7, is as follows: GAGVSQSPSNKVTEKGKDVELRCDPISGHTALYWYRQSLGQGLEFLIYFQGNSAPDKSGLPSDRFSAERTGGSVSTLTIQRTQQEDSAVYLCASSLEGHGYYEQYFGPGTRLTVT.

V and J are TRBV9 and TRBJ1-4; D gene ambiguous. This CDR3 is 14 amino acids long. Looked up from germline, CDR1 is SGDLS and CDR2 is YYNGEE. Between the trimmed V and J ends, which lost 0 bases and 4 bases, there was a span of 7 bases. DNA for the CDR3: TGTGCCAGCAGCGTAGACGGGAATAATGAAAAACTGTTTTTT. This gives the protein CASSVDGNNEKLFF.

The V call is TRBV7-9, the J call TRBJ1-5; possibly TRBD1 for D (6 bases). The CDR3 spans 16 residues. The V end lost 4 bases, the J end lost 2 bases, and 15 bases lay between the germline ends. Germline V CDR1 and CDR2: SEHNR, FQNEAQ (reference sequence). CDR3 sequence reads: CASSSLTGPGNQPQHF. CDR3 bases: TGTGCCAGCAGCTCCCTGACAGGTCCGGGCAATCAGCCCCAGCATTTT.

The V and J genes are TRBV7-9 and TRBJ1-3; a weak D match, TRBD1 (6 bases). Looked up from germline, CDR1 is SEHNR and CDR2 is FQNEAQ (reference sequence). The germline V and J ends were trimmed by 9 bases and 0 bases, with 12 bases remaining between them. The CDR3 consists of 14 residues. CDR3 region: CASTTGNSGNTIYF. CDR3 coding DNA: TGTGCCAGTACCACAGGGAACTCTGGAAACACCATATATTTT.

The chain couples TRBV27 to TRBJ1-2; 10 bases map to TRBD1. Germline trimming cut 6 bases from V and 5 bases from J; bases unmatched to any gene: 15. Looked up from germline, CDR1 is MNHEY and CDR2 is SMNVEV (reference sequence). This CDR3 is built from 17 residues. The CDR3 DNA sequence: TGTGCCAGCAGGAGGACCGGGGGAGTGGGACAGGGGTATGGCTACACCTTC. It encodes CASRRTGGVGQGYGYTF.

The gene calls are TRBV4-3 and TRBJ2-7; TRBD2 aligns across 10 bases. Germline CDR1 LGHNA, CDR2 YSLEER. CDR3 size: 15 residues. V trimming: 1 base; J trimming: 4 bases; junction bases outside the gene matches: 4. CDR3 bases: TGCGCCAGCAGCCAAGCCACTAGCGGGGATTACGAGCAGTACTTC. This sequence encodes CASSQATSGDYEQYF.

In this sample, this clone turned up once. The V gene is TRBV6-2 or TRBV6-3, the J gene TRBJ2-5, with 7 bases identical to TRBD1. Germline CDR1 and CDR2: MNHEY and SVGEGT. There are 15 residues in the CDR3. J lost 5 bases, V lost 5 bases, and 11 bases had no gene match. CDR3: CASSQDRSRAETQYF. CDR3 bases: TGTGCCAGCAGTCAGGACAGGAGTCGGGCGGAGACCCAGTACTTC.

The CDR3 reads CASSLDGGSYNEQFF. CDR3 sequence (DNA): TGTGCCAGCAGCCTGGACGGAGGCTCCTACAATGAGCAGTTCTTC. The chain recombines TRBV5-4 with TRBJ2-1; weak D call: TRBD2 (5 bases). Trimming cost V 4 bases and J 0 bases, with 11 bases left between them. The germline V gene encodes CDR1 SGHNT and CDR2 YYREEE (reference sequence). The CDR3 runs 15 residues.

The chain employs TRBV6-5 and TRBJ1-2, with a tentative D call TRBD1 (5 bases). Germline CDR1 and CDR2: MNHEY and SVGAGI. The CDR3 sequence is 13 residues long. V lost 6 bases and J lost 4, with 12 bases in between. For the CDR3, the DNA is TGTGCCAGCAGGGACACATACTTCTATGGCTACACCTTC. Translating gives CASRDTYFYGYTF.

This clone has just a few counts. This chain uses TRBV4-1 with TRBJ2-2, with 9 positions matching TRBD2. Germline CDR1 MGHRA, CDR2 YSYEKL. CDR3 length: 15 amino acids. V shed 3 bases and J 6 bases; nucleotides not matched to a gene: 5. CDR3 in amino acids: CASSHYSGGAGELFF. The DNA of the CDR3 is TGCGCCAGCAGCCATTATAGCGGGGGAGCCGGGGAGCTGTTTTTT.

This clone was counted a few times. This chain uses TRBV7-9 with TRBJ2-2; D might be TRBD1 (6 bases). CDR1 and CDR2 from the germline V gene are SEHNR and FQNEAQ (reference sequence). There are 14 residues in the CDR3. Trimming took off 8 bases at V and 0 bases at J, with 10 bases between the two ends. CDR3 sequence: CASGDTSNTGELFF. The DNA of the CDR3 is TGTGCCAGCGGGGACACATCGAACACCGGGGAGCTGTTTTTT.

The V gene is TRBV4-1, the J gene TRBJ2-7; a possible D gene is TRBD1 (6 bases). This CDR3 spans 13 amino acids. V shed 2 bases and J shed 6 bases, with 11 bases lying between them. Germline V gene data show CDR1 as MGHRA and CDR2 as YSYEKL. CDR3 sequence (DNA): TGCGCCAGCAGCCAATCAGGGGAGCGCGAGCAGTACTTC. It is translated as CASSQSGEREQYF.

The rearrangement uses TRBV15 and TRBJ1-2; D perhaps matches TRBD1 (5 bases). The V end was cut by 5 bases, the J end by 0 bases, with 10 bases between. The CDR3 extends over 14 amino acids. The V gene's germline CDR1 is LNHNV and CDR2 YYDKDF (reference sequence). CDR3 protein: CATSLTETNYGYTF. The CDR3 coding sequence is TGTGCCACCAGCTTGACAGAGACTAACTATGGCTACACCTTC.

In regard to this clone: Other nucleotide sequences from this sample produce the same CDR3. This chain links TRBV12-3 or TRBV12-4 with TRBJ1-1; D gene uncertain. This CDR3 is built from 13 residues. V was shortened by 3 bases and J by 3 bases, with 8 bases between the two germline ends. The chain's CDR3 is CASSFRRDTEAFF. DNA for the CDR3: TGTGCCAGCAGTTTTAGGAGGGACACTGAAGCTTTCTTT.

This clone has a single count. One end of the junction varies from germline; a read error may be responsible. This chain joins TRBV7-7 and TRBJ1-4; TRBD1 agrees at 9 bases. Germline loops: CDR1 SSHAT, CDR2 FNYEAQ (reference sequence). The CDR3 extends over 15 amino acids. CDR3 amino acids: CASSLGGQGNEKLFF. CDR3 nucleotides: TGTGCTAGCAGCTTAGGGGGACAGGGTAATGAAAAACTGTTTTTT.

The chain employs TRBV5-1 and TRBJ1-2, with D possibly TRBD1 on 6 matching bases. The CDR3 runs 16 residues. Looked up from germline, CDR1 is SGHRS and CDR2 is YFSETQ. The ends were cut back, 4 bases at V and 2 bases at J, with 18 bases in the middle. The CDR3 spells CASSREGGKANYGYTF. CDR3 sequence (DNA): TGCGCCAGCAGCCGGGAGGGGGGAAAGGCAAACTATGGCTACACCTTC.

CDR3: CATSERPGTGKASYNSPLHF. The DNA of the CDR3 is TGTGCCACCAGTGAGCGTCCCGGGACAGGGAAGGCGTCCTATAATTCACCCCTCCACTTT. The gene calls are TRBV24-1 and TRBJ1-6; TRBD1 matches 9 bases. From germline, CDR1 is KGHDR and CDR2 SFDVKD. This CDR3 is built from 20 residues. The junction had 13 bases not matched to a gene; V was cut back by 4 bases and J by 1 base.

CDR3 protein: CASSLDGQGSYEQYF. The CDR3, as DNA: TGTGCCAGCAGCTTGGATGGACAGGGCTCCTACGAGCAGTACTTC. The genes are TRBV5-5 and TRBJ2-7; 8 nucleotides agree with TRBD1. Looked up from germline, CDR1 is SGHKS and CDR2 is YYEKEE (reference sequence). V dropped 0 bases and J dropped 0; count of bases not matched to a gene: 2. The CDR3 is made up of 15 amino acids. Full variable domain (outside the CDR3, taken from reference TRBV5-5 and TRBJ2-7): DAGVTQSPTHLIKTRGQQVTLRCSPISGHKSVSWYQQVLGQGPQFIFQYYEKEERGRGNFPDRFSARQFPNYSSELNVNALLLGDSALYLCASSLDGQGSYEQYFGPGTRLTVT.